This T cell receptor beta chain was sequenced for a study of graft-versus-host responses after intestinal transplantation. For the study at large: As for transplant type, recipients had multivisceral, liver-intestinal, or isolated intestinal grafts.

Data came from immunoSEQ multiplex PCR; TCRdb stores just in-frame clones and leaves some out. Seen here are about 130,000 clones, over 85% observed once, and the top ten hold roughly 0.15%. The CDR3 runs 18 residues. V gave up 4 bases and J gave up 5 bases; unmatched junction bases: 12. Germline-derived CDR1 and CDR2 are SGHTA and FQGTGA. As for this clone: The antigen is not known.

Material: unstimulated CD4+ T cells sorted from spleen or lymph node cells, obtained before intestinal transplant. This receptor was identified in a human donor who received an intestinal transplant. This rearrangement joins TRBV7-3 to TRBJ2-1; 12 bases are a match to TRBD1. CDR3 loop: CASSSSRGRDRGHNEQFF. For the CDR3, the DNA is TGTGCCAGCAGCTCCTCAAGGGGCCGGGACAGGGGGCACAATGAGCAGTTCTTC.